This T cell receptor (beta chain) was obtained from a study of blood T cells in healthy people across ages (dated by TCRdb to the mid-2010s). The study in broad terms: In model experiments, template switching captured about one uniquely barcoded TCR beta cDNA molecule for every two T cells. The study measured age-related changes in TCR beta repertoire diversity using deep sequencing normalized with unique cDNA molecular identifiers. The donors were split into four age groups: young (average about 15 years), middle-aged (about 40), aged (approximately 60) and long-lived (approximately 80). To avoid experimental bias, donors of different ages were distributed randomly across sequencing lanes. The study analyzed two additional independent replicas of 1 million unique cDNA reads from the same blood draw for two donors, one aged 18 to 30 and one aged 80 or older.

The method behind the library was 5' RACE. Sequenced on an Illumina HiSeq 2500. A second about 7 to 11 cycle PCR used a sample-barcoded 5' primer and a J-beta primer mix. A unique molecular identifier was introduced onto each TCR beta cDNA molecule by a template-switch 5' adaptor carrying 12 random nucleotides. Each sample yielded at least 3 million CDR3-containing paired-end reads. The Mint cDNA synthesis kit, primed by a TRBC-specific oligonucleotide, was used to synthesize first-strand cDNA from all RNA. Following uracil-DNA glycosylase treatment, a first 18-cycle PCR with universal primers M1SS and BC2_uni_R was performed on all cDNA. As for the authors' bioinformatics: For normalization, 1 million high-quality reads were randomly selected from each sample, with every read carrying a distinct molecular identifier. Reads sharing molecular identifiers were discarded rather than binned into consensus sequences. MiTCR, run with a Q25 quality threshold and the strictest error-elimination algorithm, handled CDR3 identification, clonotype clustering and error correction. A nonparametric unseen species model with Euler transformation was used to estimate a lower bound on total TCR beta diversity. TCRdb reran the public reads through fastp at Q25 and MiXCR, keeping productive beta chains. All rows with the same CDR3 protein become a single entry with the most common DNA and genes. These V and J calls originate from TCRdb's pipeline instead of the authors' own analysis. The sample table shows about 1 million distinct CDR3 sequences, and around 43% are seen once. The top ten clonotypes cover over 15% of the sample.

Donors were approximately 42 systemically healthy Caucasian individuals from Russia aged 6 to 90 years. Each donor gave 8 to 10 milliliters of peripheral blood, collected into EDTA-treated Vacutainer tubes. Ficoll-Paque density-gradient centrifugation was used to isolate PBMCs, with at least 6.5 million per sample. Total RNA, at least 6 micrograms per sample, was extracted from PBMCs with Trizol reagent. For every donor, flow cytometry on a PBMC aliquot measured the percentage of naive CD45RAhigh/CD27high T cells. Study-wide findings and limitations: Donor CMV infection status was unknown, potentially confounding age-related changes in expanded clonotypes. The long-lived group showed more naive CD4+ T cells, fewer expanded clones and increased TCR diversity than the aged group, suggesting age selection. As age increased, observed TCR beta diversity per million T cells dropped in a roughly linear way, and a significant reduction was already evident by age 40. Estimates of total diversity based on one million sequenced T cells were regarded as lower bounds and as underestimates. Conclusive comparison of naive and antigen-experienced compartments was prevented by the profiling of bulk unsorted PBMCs. There was a strong correlation between observed TCR beta diversity and the percentage of naive T cells measured by flow cytometry.

From the cysteine through the phenylalanine, the CDR3 covers 17 amino acids. Only the CDR3 DNA is retained, 51 bases long and in frame from the first base. The junction shows trimming of 10 bases on V and 11 bases on J, and the gene matches do not reach 24 bases of it. Based on the germline V gene, the CDR1 and CDR2 sequences are MNHNS and SASEGT. As concerns this clonotype: The antigen it binds to is not known. No clone much larger than this one lies a single base away; base qualities are absent.

The material sequenced was blood. The sequence is built from TRBV6-1 and TRBJ2-5, and 11 junction bases match TRBD2. The source is a woman aged 60-70 years in good health. The CDR3 region reads CATRPQLAGVVNNEQYF. At the DNA level, the sequence is TGTGCCACGAGGCCCCAACTAGCGGGAGTAGTTAACAATGAGCAGTACTTC.